This T cell receptor beta chain was recorded in a study of cytomegalovirus exposure and HLA in healthy donors. With regard to this clone: Its antigen remains unidentified.

Study outcomes and limitations: The CMV antigen specificity of a few CMV-associated chains was confirmed through in vitro analysis. Most TCR sequences were rare, but some public TCRs occurred in many donors. Later work showed greater clonal expansion in HLA-associated TCR beta chains than in equally common others.

Primers: 60 Vbeta forward and 13 Jbeta reverse. TCRdb keeps only in-frame clones here, not all; method: immunoSEQ multiplex PCR. The profile shows roughly 180,000 clones, around 82% of them singletons. V lost 7 bases to trimming and J lost 5 bases, with 15 bases between them. CDR1 is WSHSY and CDR2 is SAAADI in the germline V gene. There are 13 residues in the CDR3. The TCR sequence derives from a woman between 50 and 59 years old in good health and CMV-seropositive. The V and J genes are TRBV10-2 and TRBJ2-7; no clear D. The source material was PBMCs. CDR3 sequence (DNA): TGCGCCAGCAAGGTATCAGGTAAGGACGAGCAGTACTTC. Translating gives CASKVSGKDEQYF.